The sequence of this T cell receptor (beta chain) was determined in a study of blood T cell repertoires in COVID-19. About the research overall: From the United States, Italy and Spain came samples of acute and convalescent COVID-19. In each case, the material was cDNA or gDNA derived from T cells, B-cell-depleted T cells, or PBMCs.

Original analysis: Amplification with reference gene primers provided the estimates of nucleated cell counts. The data were produced by immunoSEQ multiplex PCR, yet TCRdb's version contains in-frame clones alone and is incomplete. Clone size and V and J calls were adopted from that table, with D and trimming inferred from the DNA. This table has about 320,000 clones, approximately 85% appearing once. Per the germline V gene, CDR1 is SEHNR and CDR2 is FQNEAQ (reference sequence). V lost 7 bases to trimming and J lost 7 bases; unmatched junction nucleotides: 9. This CDR3 has 14 amino acids. The rearrangement uses TRBV7-9 and TRBJ1-3; 8 positions match TRBD1. The material sequenced was peripheral blood. The sequence was obtained from a human donor in a cohort sampled during active COVID-19. In DNA form, the CDR3 reads TGTGCCAGCATGGGTAGGACAGGGATCAACACCATATATTTT. The encoded protein is CASMGRTGINTIYF.